These 31 T cell receptor beta chains were all obtained from the same sample, sequenced in a study of T-cell reconstitution after alpha-beta-depleted transplantation in children. For TCRbeta, the library was prepared with unique molecular identifiers. Using its own MiXCR run on the PCR reads, TCRdb lists one record per CDR3 protein. The sample yields 90,000 to 120,000 distinct CDR3 sequences, approximately 6.4% seen once. The sample in question was PBMCs, mostly from graft donor cells, obtained 360 days after TCRalphabeta/CD19-depleted stem cell transplant. The source is a male patient aged 2-15 years who had a stem cell transplant for acute lymphoblastic leukemia, so the T cells may come from the graft donor.

This clonotype came up many times. The chain employs TRBV20-1 and TRBJ1-1; D gene ambiguous. Between the trimmed V and J ends, which lost 0 bases and 1 base, there was a span of 9 bases. CDR3 length: 14 amino acids. Germline V gene data show CDR1 as DFQATT and CDR2 as SNEGSKA (reference sequence). DNA for the CDR3: TGCAGTGCTAGAGATCCTGGATGGAACACTGAAGCTTTCTTT. This sequence encodes CSARDPGWNTEAFF.

This clonotype has more than one count but fewer than ten. The rearrangement uses TRBV2 and TRBJ2-7; TRBD2 aligns across 7 bases. CDR1 and CDR2 from the germline V gene are SNHLY and FYNNEI. The ends lost 3 bases at V and 1 base at J; junction bases unmatched: 9. The CDR3 totals 16 residues. The chain's CDR3 is CASSEFRGRLSYEQYF. DNA for the CDR3: TGTGCCAGCAGTGAGTTCCGCGGGAGACTGTCCTACGAGCAGTACTTC.

This clonotype was observed many times. The V gene is TRBV11-2, the J gene TRBJ2-3; tentative D call: TRBD2 (6 bases). Germline assignment: CDR1 SGHAT and CDR2 FQNNGV. CDR3 size: 15 residues. Trimming left V 1 base short and J 2 bases short, with 10 bases between. CDR3 sequence (DNA): TGTGCCAGCAGCTTAGTGGCGGGATACACAGATACGCAGTATTTT. It is translated as CASSLVAGYTDTQYF.

This clonotype has ten or more counts. The chain couples TRBV28 to TRBJ2-7, with a tentative D call TRBD2 (5 bases). The CDR3 runs 14 residues. The V gene lost 6 bases and the J gene lost 4 bases, with 16 bases spanning the gap. Germline V gene lookup returns CDR1 MDHEN and CDR2 SYDVKM. The CDR3 protein is CASSLLGEGYEQYF. In DNA, the CDR3 is TGTGCCAGCAGCCTACTCGGGGAAGGGTACGAGCAGTACTTC.

V and J are TRBV24-1 and TRBJ1-1; maybe TRBD1 (5 bases). There are 14 residues in the CDR3. CDR1 is KGHDR, CDR2 SFDVKD, per germline. V was pared by 5 bases and J by 1 base, with 10 bases between. CDR3 nucleotide sequence: TGTGCCACCAGTGGTGGAGGGACGAACACTGAAGCTTTCTTT. Translation: CATSGGGTNTEAFF.

The chain links TRBV5-6 to TRBJ1-2; 8 bases agree with TRBD1. This CDR3 region has 15 residues. CDR1 is SGHDT, CDR2 YYEEEE, per germline. Trimming took 4 bases from V and 6 from J; bases not matched to a gene: 11. The CDR3 spells CASSIPPRGRDGYTF. DNA for the CDR3: TGTGCCAGCAGCATACCCCCCAGGGGGCGGGATGGCTACACCTTC.

This clonotype was counted at least ten times. The CDR3 sequence is CASSYYNEQFF. The DNA of the CDR3 is TGTGCCAGCAGCTACTACAATGAGCAGTTCTTC. The V gene is TRBV4-2, the J gene TRBJ2-1; D unresolved. The germline V and J ends were trimmed by 5 bases and 3 bases, with 2 bases remaining between them. The CDR3 length is 11 residues. Per the germline V gene, CDR1 is LGHNA and CDR2 is YNFKEQ.

This clonotype was recorded at least ten times. The J gene is TRBJ2-3, the V gene TRBV6-5; D may match TRBD1 or TRBD2 (6 bases each). With 2 bases removed from V and 4 bases from J, the gap between germline ends came to 13 bases. CDR1 is MNHEY, CDR2 SVGAGI, per germline. The CDR3 contains 15 residues. In DNA, the CDR3 is TGTGCCAGCAGTTACGGGGGGCGCGGAGCAGATACGCAGTATTTT. This encodes CASSYGGRGADTQYF.

This clonotype was detected many times. The genes are TRBV27 and TRBJ2-3; D perhaps matches TRBD1 (5 bases). There are 13 residues in the CDR3. Trimming took 0 bases from V and 5 from J, leaving 6 bases between them. Germline assignment: CDR1 MNHEY and CDR2 SMNVEV (reference sequence). This CDR3 reads CASSLSRVDTQYF. The DNA of the CDR3 is TGTGCCAGCAGTTTATCCAGGGTAGATACGCAGTATTTT.

This rearrangement joins TRBV4-3 to TRBJ1-5; D is unresolved. The CDR3 extends over 15 amino acids. From germline, CDR1 is LGHNA and CDR2 YSLEER. V dropped 4 bases and J dropped 3 bases, with 13 bases sitting between them. CDR3 residues: CASSPDGTVNQPQHF. The DNA of the CDR3 is TGCGCCAGCAGCCCGGACGGAACAGTCAATCAGCCCCAGCATTTT.

This clonotype has more than one count but fewer than ten. The chain carries TRBV6-5 and TRBJ2-1, with 7 bases identical to TRBD2. The CDR3 totals 12 residues. Germline V gives CDR1 MNHEY, CDR2 SVGAGI. V trimming: 6 bases; J trimming: 5 bases; junction bases outside the gene matches: 1. The CDR3 protein is CASSRGDNEQFF. DNA of the CDR3: TGTGCCAGCAGCCGGGGGGACAATGAGCAGTTCTTC.

This clonotype was seen ten or more times. CDR3 sequence reads: CATSDMSGGTQYF. CDR3 DNA: TGTGCCACCAGTGACATGTCCGGGGGGACCCAGTACTTC. The chain recombines TRBV24-1 with TRBJ2-5; possibly TRBD2 for D (6 bases). Trimming shortened V by 4 bases and J by 7 bases, and 12 bases separated the two germline ends. Per the germline V gene, CDR1 is KGHDR and CDR2 is SFDVKD. There are 13 residues in the CDR3.

The rearrangement joins TRBV6-2 or TRBV6-3 to TRBJ2-1, with D uncertain. V shed 7 bases and J shed 0 bases, with 16 bases lying between them. Germline CDR1 is MNHEY and CDR2 is SVGEGT. The CDR3 contains 16 residues. CDR3 loop: CASTPLVSPSYNEQFF. In DNA form, the CDR3 reads TGTGCCAGCACCCCGCTTGTGTCACCCTCCTACAATGAGCAGTTCTTC.

This clonotype was recorded many times. The chain uses TRBV12-3 or TRBV12-4 and TRBJ2-5, with D maybe TRBD1 (6 bases). This CDR3 is built from 13 residues. The V end was cut by 5 bases, the J end by 9 bases, with 16 bases between. This CDR3 is CASSPHLQGSQYF. The CDR3 DNA is TGTGCCAGCAGTCCACATTTGCAGGGGTCCCAGTACTTC.

This clonotype showed up many times. The chain recombines TRBV5-1 with TRBJ1-1; D remains unclear. The germline V gene has CDR1 SGHRS and CDR2 YFSETQ. The V end was cut by 3 bases, the J end by 4 bases, with 13 bases between. The length of the CDR3 is 14 residues. CDR3 DNA sequence: TGCGCCAGCAGCTCGACTCGGAGCACCACTGAAGCTTTCTTT. It specifies CASSSTRSTTEAFF.

This clonotype showed up many times. The chain is built from TRBV7-9 and TRBJ2-3; D is unclear. The CDR3 has 13 amino acids. Per the germline V gene, CDR1 is SEHNR and CDR2 is FQNEAQ (reference sequence). With 5 bases removed from V and 3 bases from J, the gap between germline ends came to 9 bases. The CDR3 DNA is TGTGCCAGCAGCCCCTTAGGAACAGATACGCAGTATTTT. It is translated as CASSPLGTDTQYF.

This clonotype showed up many times. Sequence at one end of the junction differs from germline and may be a read error. The V gene is TRBV6-5, the J gene TRBJ2-3; no firm D call. The CDR3 is made up of 14 amino acids. Germline V lookup: CDR1 MNHEY, CDR2 SVGAGI. The CDR3 nucleotides read TGTGCCAGCAGTGACTCGCCGCAAACAGATACGCAGTATTTT. Its protein is CASSDSPQTDTQYF.

This clonotype has a handful of counts. The rearrangement links TRBV10-3 to TRBJ1-1; unclear D gene. Germline assignment: CDR1 ENHRY and CDR2 SYGVKD. With 10 bases removed from V and 4 bases from J, the gap between germline ends came to 10 bases. The CDR3 covers 11 residues. The CDR3 DNA follows: TGTGCCACCCTGACTGGCACTGAAGCTTTCTTT. Protein product: CATLTGTEAFF.

This clonotype has ten or more counts. This chain uses TRBV10-3 with TRBJ2-7, with TRBD1 matching over 7 bases. The V gene's germline CDR1 is ENHRY and CDR2 SYGVKD. This CDR3 spans 13 amino acids. Trimming removed 6 bases from V and 5 bases from J; junction bases left unmatched: 7. CDR3 sequence reads: CAIRTGIRDEQYF. The CDR3 DNA reads TGTGCCATCAGGACAGGGATAAGAGACGAGCAGTACTTC.

The chain couples TRBV2 to TRBJ2-7; D not certain. Looked up from germline, CDR1 is SNHLY and CDR2 is FYNNEI. The V gene lost 6 bases and the J gene lost 5 bases, with 11 bases spanning the gap. The CDR3 runs to 12 residues. The CDR3 region is CASRLSPHEQYF. DNA for the CDR3: TGTGCCAGCAGACTGTCCCCCCACGAGCAGTACTTC. Full variable domain (remainder filled in from reference TRBV2 and TRBJ2-7): EPEVTQTPSHQVTQMGQEVILRCVPISNHLYFYWYRQILGQKVEFLVSFYNNEISEKSEIFDDQFSVERPDGSNFTLKIRSTKLEDSAMYFCASRLSPHEQYFGPGTRLTVT.

This clonotype was found many times. The chain employs TRBV27 and TRBJ2-7, with 8 bases that match TRBD2. The V segment lost 4 bases and the J segment 4 bases; nucleotides outside the gene matches: 3. The CDR3 is 13 amino acids. From germline, CDR1 is MNHEY and CDR2 SMNVEV (reference sequence). This CDR3 reads CASSYSGSYEQYF. Here the CDR3 DNA reads TGTGCCAGCAGTTACAGCGGGAGTTACGAGCAGTACTTC.

There are a few counts of this clonotype. The V call is TRBV7-9, the J call TRBJ2-7; a possible D gene is TRBD2 (6 bases). In germline, CDR1 is SEHNR, CDR2 FQNEAQ (reference sequence). Between the trimmed V and J ends, which lost 5 bases and 4 bases, there was a span of 15 bases. The CDR3 has 14 amino acids. CDR3 in amino acids: CASSPPGGRYEQYF. In nucleotides, the CDR3 is TGTGCCAGCAGCCCTCCCGGAGGGCGATACGAGCAGTACTTC.

This clonotype was observed at least ten times. The chain joins TRBV24-1 to TRBJ2-5; the D is unclear. V was trimmed by 3 bases and J by 3 bases, leaving 22 bases between them. The CDR3 has 18 residues. Per germline, CDR1 KGHDR and CDR2 SFDVKD. The CDR3 region has the DNA TGTGCCACCAGTGATCCCTCCGATTGGCCGGTCGGCGAAGAGACCCAGTACTTC. Translation gives CATSDPSDWPVGEETQYF.

This clonotype was found many times. The rearrangement links TRBV4-1 to TRBJ2-7; a weak D match, TRBD2 (5 bases). Trimming pared 0 bases from V and 2 bases from J, leaving 8 bases between. The germline CDR1 and CDR2 sequences are MGHRA and YSYEKL. The CDR3 sequence is 14 residues long. The CDR3 here is CASSQDEGTYEQYF. CDR3 bases: TGCGCCAGCAGCCAAGATGAGGGAACCTACGAGCAGTACTTC.

The gene calls are TRBV12-3 or TRBV12-4 and TRBJ1-1, with D possibly being TRBD1 (5 bases). V was clipped by 3 bases and J by 2 bases, with 10 bases between them. This CDR3 contains 14 residues. CDR3 DNA sequence: TGTGCCAGCAGTTTTCAAACAGGCAACACTGAAGCTTTCTTT. Encoded protein: CASSFQTGNTEAFF.

This clonotype was recorded many times. The genes are TRBV29-1 and TRBJ2-5, with D perhaps matching TRBD2 (6 bases). Looked up from germline, CDR1 is SQVTM and CDR2 is ANQGSEA. This CDR3 is built from 12 residues. Trimming removed 4 bases at V and 4 bases at J, with 10 bases between. CDR3 in DNA: TGCAGCGTTGTTTGGGGAGGAGAGACCCAGTACTTC. Translated, it gives CSVVWGGETQYF.

This clonotype has ten or more counts. The DNA for the CDR3 is TGCAGTGCTAGAGATTTCCTTGGGACTAGCGGGGGCCATCGCTCCTACAATGAGCAGTTCTTC. It specifies CSARDFLGTSGGHRSYNEQFF. This rearrangement joins TRBV20-1 to TRBJ2-1; 14 nucleotides agree with TRBD2. This CDR3 region has 21 residues. Germline loops: CDR1 DFQATT, CDR2 SNEGSKA (reference sequence). Germline trimming cut 0 bases from V and 0 bases from J; bases unmatched to any gene: 13.

This clonotype was detected many times. The chain recombines TRBV7-8 with TRBJ2-2; D may be TRBD2 (6 bases). Germline V CDR1 and CDR2: SGHVS, FQNEAQ. V was pared by 6 bases and J by 2 bases, with 25 bases between. The CDR3 consists of 19 residues. This CDR3 reads CASSYSFSFAGSNTGELFF. CDR3 coding DNA: TGTGCCAGCAGTTACTCCTTTTCGTTCGCGGGGAGCAACACCGGGGAGCTGTTTTTT.

The V gene is TRBV2, the J gene TRBJ2-7, with 7 positions matching TRBD1. The CDR3 runs 19 residues. Germline lookup yields CDR1 SNHLY and CDR2 FYNNEI. The V gene end was trimmed by 11 bases and the J gene end by 0 bases; junction bases not matched to a gene: 25. CDR3 sequence (DNA): TGTGCCTTCAGTTCCAATACCGGGACAGTGAACTACTTCTCCTACGAGCAGTACTTC. Translation: CAFSSNTGTVNYFSYEQYF.

The sample holds many counts of this clonotype. The chain is built from TRBV5-1 and TRBJ2-2, with 9 bases aligning to TRBD1. CDR1 and CDR2 (germline): SGHRS, YFSETQ. The CDR3 covers 16 residues. V was pared by 6 bases and J by 2 bases, with 8 bases of the junction left unmatched. The CDR3 loop is CASTFGDRVNTGELFF. CDR3 in DNA: TGCGCCAGCACCTTTGGGGACAGGGTCAACACCGGGGAGCTGTTTTTT.

This clonotype appeared many times. The chain employs TRBV14 and TRBJ2-3; D remains ambiguous. Germline-derived CDR1 and CDR2 are SGHDN and FVKESK. The CDR3 is 12 residues long. V lost 3 bases to trimming and J lost 5 bases, with 6 bases between them. The CDR3 region is CASSHPEDTQYF. In DNA form, the CDR3 reads TGTGCCAGCAGCCACCCTGAAGATACGCAGTATTTT.